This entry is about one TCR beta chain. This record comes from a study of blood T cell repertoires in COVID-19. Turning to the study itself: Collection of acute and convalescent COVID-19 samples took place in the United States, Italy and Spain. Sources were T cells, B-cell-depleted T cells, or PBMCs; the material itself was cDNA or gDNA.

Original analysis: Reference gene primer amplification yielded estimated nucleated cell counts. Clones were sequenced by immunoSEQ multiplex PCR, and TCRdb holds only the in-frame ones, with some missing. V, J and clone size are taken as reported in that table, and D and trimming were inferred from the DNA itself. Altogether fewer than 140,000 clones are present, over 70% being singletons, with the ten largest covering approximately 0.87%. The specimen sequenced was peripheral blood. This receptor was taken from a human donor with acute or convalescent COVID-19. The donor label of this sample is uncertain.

The CDR3 sequence: CASSSRDRSIKWELFF. Written as DNA, the CDR3 is TGTGCCAGCAGTTCCCGGGACAGGTCAATCAAATGGGAGCTGTTTTTT. The rearrangement joins TRBV28 to TRBJ2-2, with TRBD1 identical over 8 bases. The CDR3 has 16 amino acids. The germline V gene encodes CDR1 MDHEN and CDR2 SYDVKM. V lost 4 bases to trimming and J lost 9 bases; unmatched junction nucleotides: 13.